This is a list of T cell receptor beta chains from one sample in a study of blood T cell repertoires in COVID-19. Here immunoSEQ multiplex PCR was the method, and the copy in TCRdb shows in-frame clones only, minus some. The sample consists of a few hundred thousand clones, just under 90% of them appearing once. Input material: peripheral blood. These TCRs come from a woman between 25 and 40 years old with COVID-19, enrolled during active disease. Each CDR3 is given with its conserved first and last residue. Fields, in order: CDR3 DNA, CDR3 protein, V gene, D gene, clone size, J gene. A D gene is named only where the DNA matches it firmly. A row's size may be missing; if present it is once, few, many or a size class.

DNA: TGTGCCTTCTCATCCCTGCGGGGGGGCGATTGGACGCAGTATTTT
CDR3: CAFSSLRGGDWTQYF
V: TRBV30
D: TRBD2
size: NA
J: TRBJ2-3

DNA: TGTGCCAGCAGAAGGACTAGCGGAACAGAGACCCAGTACTTC
CDR3: CASRRTSGTETQYF
V: TRBV6-5
D: TRBD2
size: NA
J: TRBJ2-5

DNA: TGTGCCAGCAGTGATTTAGGCGGGGCGGAAATGTGCTATGGCTACACCTTC
CDR3: CASSDLGGAEMCYGYTF
V: TRBV6-4
D: NA
size: NA
J: TRBJ1-2

DNA: TGTGCCAGCAGCTCACCGCAGAGGAGCACTGAAGCTTTCTTT
CDR3: CASSSPQRSTEAFF
V: TRBV5-6
D: NA
size: NA
J: TRBJ1-1

DNA: TGTGCCAGCAGTAACGTAGCGGGGAACACTGAAGCTTTCTTT
CDR3: CASSNVAGNTEAFF
V: TRBV6-5
D: NA
size: once
J: TRBJ1-1

DNA: TGTGCCAGCACCCCGGCCCAGGGGGCCGAGGAAAAACTGTTTTTT
CDR3: CASTPAQGAEEKLFF
V: TRBV7-9
D: TRBD1
size: NA
J: TRBJ1-4

DNA: TGTGCCAGCAGCCAAGCAGGGGGAGGAAGGTACGAGCAGTACTTC
CDR3: CASSQAGGGRYEQYF
V: TRBV4-2
D: NA
size: NA
J: TRBJ2-7

DNA: TGTGCCAGCAGAATCCGAGGGGGGGAGCTGTTTTTT
CDR3: CASRIRGGELFF
V: TRBV27
D: NA
size: once
J: TRBJ2-2

DNA: TGTGCCAGCAGTTTATCGCCAGGGGGAGTAGCAGAGACCCAGTACTTC
CDR3: CASSLSPGGVAETQYF
V: TRBV27
D: TRBD1
size: NA
J: TRBJ2-5

DNA: TGCGCCAGCAGCTTGGAAGGGAGAGGTTCTAACTATGGCTACACCTTC
CDR3: CASSLEGRGSNYGYTF
V: TRBV5-1
D: NA
size: NA
J: TRBJ1-2

DNA: TGTGCCAGCAGCACCCTAGCGGGGGGGCAAGATACGCAGTATTTT
CDR3: CASSTLAGGQDTQYF
V: TRBV9
D: TRBD2
size: NA
J: TRBJ2-3

DNA: TGCGCCAGCAGCTACGCGCAGGGGTATGGCTACACCTTC
CDR3: CASSYAQGYGYTF
V: TRBV5-1
D: NA
size: NA
J: TRBJ1-2

DNA: TGTGCCAGCTCACTCCTGGGAGAGAACACTGAAGCTTTCTTT
CDR3: CASSLLGENTEAFF
V: TRBV18
D: NA
size: NA
J: TRBJ1-1

DNA: TGTGCCAGCAGTTACGTTAGAGCGCGGGGCAATGAGCAGTTCTTC
CDR3: CASSYVRARGNEQFF
V: TRBV6-5
D: NA
size: NA
J: TRBJ2-1

DNA: TGCGCCAGCAGCTTGGACGGGAAGGCTTCACCCCTCCACTTT
CDR3: CASSLDGKASPLHF
V: TRBV5-1
D: NA
size: NA
J: TRBJ1-6

DNA: TGTGCCAGTAGTGGGTCGGGGGGGCTCTCCTACAATGAGCAGTTCTTC
CDR3: CASSGSGGLSYNEQFF
V: TRBV19
D: TRBD2
size: NA
J: TRBJ2-1

DNA: TGTGCCAGCAGCTTGAGACAGGGACAACAAGAGACCCAGTACTTC
CDR3: CASSLRQGQQETQYF
V: TRBV11-2
D: TRBD1
size: NA
J: TRBJ2-5

DNA: TGTGCCAGCAGCAAAGAATGGGACAGGGTGAACACCGGGGAGCTGTTTTTT
CDR3: CASSKEWDRVNTGELFF
V: TRBV21-1
D: NA
size: NA
J: TRBJ2-2

DNA: TGTGCCACCAGCAGAGAGCGGAACACTGAAGCTTTCTTT
CDR3: CATSRERNTEAFF
V: TRBV15
D: NA
size: NA
J: TRBJ1-1

DNA: TGTGCCAGCAGCCCCGGGACAGGGGGGGAAAAACTGTTTTTT
CDR3: CASSPGTGGEKLFF
V: TRBV2
D: TRBD1
size: NA
J: TRBJ1-4

DNA: TGTGCCAGCAGTGAATTCCGGGACATGAATGAAAAACTGTTTTTT
CDR3: CASSEFRDMNEKLFF
V: TRBV2
D: NA
size: NA
J: TRBJ1-4

DNA: TGTGCCAGTAGTAAGGACAGTCGGCTTGATGGCTACACCTTC
CDR3: CASSKDSRLDGYTF
V: TRBV19
D: NA
size: NA
J: TRBJ1-2

DNA: TGTGCCAGCAGGTCCTGGGGAGGAGGAAACACCATATATTTT
CDR3: CASRSWGGGNTIYF
V: TRBV5-6
D: NA
size: NA
J: TRBJ1-3

DNA: TGTGCCAGCAGTTTCACCGGGTCCTATGGCTACACCTTC
CDR3: CASSFTGSYGYTF
V: TRBV28
D: NA
size: NA
J: TRBJ1-2

DNA: TGCGCCAGCAGCCCGCGGGGGGGCACAGATACGCAGTATTTT
CDR3: CASSPRGGTDTQYF
V: TRBV5-1
D: TRBD2
size: once
J: TRBJ2-3

DNA: TGTGCCAGCAGCACTAGCGGGGGAGAGACCCAGTACTTC
CDR3: CASSTSGGETQYF
V: TRBV11-3
D: TRBD2
size: NA
J: TRBJ2-5

DNA: TGTGCCAGCAGCTTAGCACAGGGTCAGGACTATGGCTACACCTTC
CDR3: CASSLAQGQDYGYTF
V: TRBV11-2
D: NA
size: NA
J: TRBJ1-2

DNA: TGTGCCAGCTTGCAGGGATCTGGAAACACCATATATTTT
CDR3: CASLQGSGNTIYF
V: TRBV6-5
D: NA
size: NA
J: TRBJ1-3

DNA: TGTGCCAGCAGCCACCCGGACAGAGGTGTCTTC
CDR3: CASSHPDRGVF
V: TRBV3-1/TRBV3-2
D: NA
size: NA
J: TRBJ1-2

DNA: TGTGCCAGCTCCCCCGGTGGAGCTAGCAATCAGCCCCAGCATTTT
CDR3: CASSPGGASNQPQHF
V: TRBV18
D: NA
size: NA
J: TRBJ1-5

DNA: TGTGCCAGCAGTTACTCGCTTACTGCCGATCAGCCCCAGCATTTT
CDR3: CASSYSLTADQPQHF
V: TRBV6-2/TRBV6-3
D: NA
size: NA
J: TRBJ1-5

DNA: TGTGCCAGCAGCTTCAGGGGCCATAGCTCCTACGAGCAGTACTTC
CDR3: CASSFRGHSSYEQYF
V: TRBV5-6
D: NA
size: once
J: TRBJ2-7

DNA: TGTGCCAGCAGGAACCAGTATTTTTACTTCTTT
CDR3: CASRNQYFYFF
V: TRBV6-5
D: NA
size: once
J: TRBJ1-1

DNA: TGCGCCAGCAGCCAAGGAGACAGGGAAGGTGAAAAACTGTTTTTT
CDR3: CASSQGDREGEKLFF
V: TRBV4-1
D: TRBD1
size: NA
J: TRBJ1-4

DNA: TGCGCCAGCAGTCCTAGGGGGACAGGCCTTAACTATGGCTACACCTTC
CDR3: CASSPRGTGLNYGYTF
V: TRBV4-1
D: TRBD1
size: NA
J: TRBJ1-2

DNA: TGTGCCAGCAGCCAAGTAGGCGGGCTTTTCCCAGCGGGCACTGAAGCTTTCTTT
CDR3: CASSQVGGLFPAGTEAFF
V: TRBV3-1/TRBV3-2
D: NA
size: NA
J: TRBJ1-1

DNA: TGTGCCAGCACCCAGCTAGGGGCCCGGGGCTACACCTTC
CDR3: CASTQLGARGYTF
V: TRBV3-1/TRBV3-2
D: NA
size: few
J: TRBJ1-2

DNA: TGTGCCAGCAGCCCGGGACAGTTGAACACTGAAGCTTTCTTT
CDR3: CASSPGQLNTEAFF
V: TRBV3-1/TRBV3-2
D: TRBD1
size: NA
J: TRBJ1-1

DNA: TGTGCCAGCGGTTCTGGACTGACCCTGAACACTGAAGCTTTCTTT
CDR3: CASGSGLTLNTEAFF
V: TRBV5-4
D: NA
size: NA
J: TRBJ1-1

DNA: TGTGCCAGCAGTTCACTAGCGAGGTCGGAAAAACTGTTTTTT
CDR3: CASSSLARSEKLFF
V: TRBV6-5
D: NA
size: NA
J: TRBJ1-4

DNA: TGTGCCAGCAACCTACTGGGGCGGGGGGTTAATTCACCCCTCCACTTT
CDR3: CASNLLGRGVNSPLHF
V: TRBV7-9
D: NA
size: NA
J: TRBJ1-6

DNA: TGTGCCAGCAGCCAAGATCGGACCGGGCAAGGGGGCAGGTATGGCTACACCTTC
CDR3: CASSQDRTGQGGRYGYTF
V: TRBV3-1/TRBV3-2
D: TRBD1
size: NA
J: TRBJ1-2

DNA: TGCGCCAGCAGCTTGGGATCGGCTAATGAAAAACTGTTTTTT
CDR3: CASSLGSANEKLFF
V: TRBV5-1
D: NA
size: NA
J: TRBJ1-4

DNA: TGTGCCAGCAGTGAAATGTTACGGCAGCCCCAGCATTTT
CDR3: CASSEMLRQPQHF
V: TRBV6-1
D: NA
size: NA
J: TRBJ1-5

DNA: TGTGCCAGCGTGGACAGGGGACTAATCGGGGCCAACGTCCTGACTTTC
CDR3: CASVDRGLIGANVLTF
V: TRBV19
D: TRBD1
size: NA
J: TRBJ2-6

DNA: TGTGCCAGCAGGAAACAGGGGGCCCATGGCTACACCTTC
CDR3: CASRKQGAHGYTF
V: TRBV27
D: TRBD1
size: NA
J: TRBJ1-2

DNA: TGTGCCAGCAGCCCAACAGGGGGCGGGGGCACAGATACGCAGTATTTT
CDR3: CASSPTGGGGTDTQYF
V: TRBV4-2
D: TRBD1
size: NA
J: TRBJ2-3

DNA: TGTGCCAGCAGCTTAGAACTCGGGTTTGGAAACACCATATATTTT
CDR3: CASSLELGFGNTIYF
V: TRBV11-3
D: NA
size: NA
J: TRBJ1-3

DNA: TGTGCCAGCAGTTACTCAGCTAGCGGGGGTACAGATACGCAGTATTTT
CDR3: CASSYSASGGTDTQYF
V: TRBV6-5
D: TRBD2
size: NA
J: TRBJ2-3

DNA: TGCGCCAGCAGCCAATCTACCTTTCGACAGGGAGAGACCCAGTACTTC
CDR3: CASSQSTFRQGETQYF
V: TRBV4-3
D: TRBD1
size: NA
J: TRBJ2-5

DNA: TGTGCCAGCAGCGGGACGGGGGGTTATAATTCACCCCTCCACTTT
CDR3: CASSGTGGYNSPLHF
V: TRBV9
D: NA
size: NA
J: TRBJ1-6

DNA: TGTGCCAGCAGGGGGAGCCAAAGGAGGCAGCCCCAGCATTTT
CDR3: CASRGSQRRQPQHF
V: TRBV28
D: NA
size: NA
J: TRBJ1-5

DNA: TGTGCCAGCAGTCGAGGAGCGAGCTCCTACAATGAGCAGTTCTTC
CDR3: CASSRGASSYNEQFF
V: TRBV2
D: NA
size: NA
J: TRBJ2-1

DNA: TGTGCCAGCAGCGCCCGACTAGCGGTGATCACAGATACGCAGTATTTT
CDR3: CASSARLAVITDTQYF
V: TRBV5-8
D: TRBD2
size: NA
J: TRBJ2-3

DNA: TGTGCCAGCAGTTTAATCGCGGGGGGCGTTGTAGATACGCAGTATTTT
CDR3: CASSLIAGGVVDTQYF
V: TRBV27
D: TRBD2
size: NA
J: TRBJ2-3